This is a list of T cell receptor beta chains from one sample in a study of shared clonotypes between healthy human individuals. TCRdb's copy holds only in-frame clones and misses some; the assay was immunoSEQ multiplex PCR. The sample lists about 2.1 million clones, 90% to 95% occurring once. The source material was naive CD8+ T cells from PBMCs. The receptors here all came from a man aged 18 to 30 in good health. Some clones in this sample may be carry-over from other donors' samples. Both conserved end residues are trimmed from each CDR3. The order of the fields is V gene, J gene, CDR3 protein.

TRBV4-3	TRBJ1-1	ASSHPRVGGRTEAF
TRBV29-1	TRBJ2-5	SAQGSWETQY
TRBV15	TRBJ2-7	ATSDRRVAASYEQY
TRBV28	TRBJ1-5	ASSYLGGNQPQH
TRBV11-2	TRBJ2-1	ASSLAPSSSEQF
TRBV19	TRBJ1-2	ASSYWTGGDLDYGYT
TRBV5-8	TRBJ2-7	ASSPGIEQY
TRBV11-3	TRBJ2-3	ASSLLRGRATDTQY
TRBV5-1	TRBJ1-4	ASSAGGGFNEKLF
TRBV9	TRBJ1-1	ASSPDRVLRNTEAF
TRBV29-1	TRBJ2-2	SVAQQGTGELF
TRBV15	TRBJ1-4	ATSLDRALNEKLF
TRBV6-1	TRBJ2-7	ASSDGWGTYEQY
TRBV7-3	TRBJ2-1	ASSRLAGGSNEQF
TRBV5-1	TRBJ2-7	ASKLGTSGLTYEQY
TRBV27	TRBJ2-2	ASSLAGGNTGELF
TRBV4-1	TRBJ2-7	ASSLAGGKEQY
TRBV25-1	TRBJ1-1	ASRKKGTGQNEAF
TRBV11-2	TRBJ2-7	ASSLDGGRIRSYEQY
TRBV30	TRBJ1-6	ACSGTGSLPLH
TRBV28	TRBJ2-7	ASSPFGLGVEQY
TRBV9	TRBJ2-7	ASSVGGGHYEQY
TRBV12-2	TRBJ2-3	ASRLAPGGREGPDTQY
TRBV4-1	TRBJ1-1	ASSQIQGGGTEAF